The following is a TCR beta chain sequence with its context. Its antigen remains unknown. The data were obtained in a study of post-analysis software for immune sequencing data. Study-level information: Included among the disease courses, which were recorded for the cohort, were relapsing-remitting, secondary progressive and progressive-relapsing multiple sclerosis.

Trimming stripped 1 base from V and 3 bases from J, with 15 bases between. Germline V lookup: CDR1 SGHAT, CDR2 FQNNGV. The CDR3 consists of 16 residues. Notes on the study in general: The study found significantly lower normalized Chao1 diversity in multiple sclerosis patients than in controls. There were a few TRBV segments more frequent in patients than controls, and TRBV5-6, TRBV5-1 and TRBV20-1 were among them.

Tagging with unique molecular identifiers was a feature of the TCR beta cDNA libraries. TCRdb passed the PCR reads through MiXCR, listing each CDR3 protein once. The repertoire includes about 800,000 distinct CDR3 sequences, about 32% of them detected once, and approximately 0.55% sits in the top ten. The rearrangement uses TRBV11-2 and TRBJ2-5, with TRBD1 as a possible D gene (6 bases). Sequences were obtained from blood. The TCR was taken from a girl aged 5 to 17 with multiple sclerosis. CDR3 nucleotide sequence: TGTGCCAGCAGCTTAGGCCCCTCTCGGACAGAAGAGACCCAGTACTTC. It encodes CASSLGPSRTEETQYF. The full variable domain, rest sourced from reference TRBV11-2 and TRBJ2-5, is EAGVAQSPRYKIIEKRQSVAFWCNPISGHATLYWYQQILGQGPKLLIQFQNNGVVDDSQLPKDRFSAERLKGVDSTLKIQPAKLEDSAVYLCASSLGPSRTEETQYFGPGTRLLVL.